Following are 6 T cell receptor beta chains from one sample sequenced in a study of beta chain features in type 1 diabetes. Of the isolated RNA, all was reverse transcribed, and so the sequenced material was expressed TCRB transcripts. Method: immunoSEQ multiplex PCR; TCRdb's copy keeps in-frame clones and lacks some. This sample carries around 250,000 clones, around 65% of them seen once, and the ten largest clones take around 0.057%. The sample consisted of naive CD4+ T cells from blood. These receptors were collected from a man aged 30 to 45 in good health.

This clone occurred a few times. The chain couples TRBV15 to TRBJ2-1; 13 bases match TRBD2. Germline V lookup: CDR1 LNHNV, CDR2 YYDKDF (reference sequence). The CDR3 consists of 16 residues. The V and J ends lost 0 bases and 8 bases, in that order; junction bases with no gene match: 4. The CDR3 region has the DNA TGTGCCACCAGCAGAGAGAGACTAGCGGGGGGTCATGAGCAGTTCTTC. The encoded protein is CATSRERLAGGHEQFF.

This chain uses TRBV29-1 with TRBJ1-3, with D uncertain. This CDR3 spans 14 amino acids. V lost 4 bases and J lost 4, with 14 bases in between. CDR1 is SQVTM, CDR2 ANQGSEA, per germline. CDR3 protein: CSVAWGPLGNTIYF. Here the CDR3 DNA reads TGCAGCGTTGCTTGGGGTCCCCTCGGAAACACCATATATTTT.

This clone has a handful of counts. The gene calls are TRBV7-2 and TRBJ2-3; D remains ambiguous. The CDR3 has 14 amino acids. The germline gives CDR1 SGHTA, CDR2 FQGNSA. V dropped 5 bases and J dropped 2 bases, with 11 bases sitting between them. CDR3 in amino acids: CASSPAAVTDTQYF. CDR3 sequence (DNA): TGTGCCAGCAGCCCGGCGGCGGTCACAGATACGCAGTATTTT.

This clone was found a few times. The gene calls are TRBV29-1 and TRBJ2-1, with D hard to call. The germline V gene has CDR1 SQVTM and CDR2 ANQGSEA. V dropped 0 bases and J dropped 2 bases, with 14 bases sitting between them. The CDR3 is 16 amino acids. The CDR3 sequence: CSVEELSENAYNEQFF. The CDR3, as DNA: TGCAGCGTTGAAGAGTTATCGGAGAACGCCTACAATGAGCAGTTCTTC.

The rearrangement joins TRBV7-9 to TRBJ1-4; D remains unclear. Trimming took 1 base from V and 0 from J, leaving 6 bases between them. CDR1 is SEHNR and CDR2 is FQNEAQ in the germline V gene (reference sequence). This CDR3 is 15 amino acids long. DNA for the CDR3: TGTGCCAGCAGCTTAGAACGGACAACTAATGAAAAACTGTTTTTT. The encoded protein is CASSLERTTNEKLFF.

Concerning this clone itself: The junction and the germline gene differ at one end; a read error may be behind it. The genes are TRBV7-9 and TRBJ1-2; D is possibly TRBD1 (6 bases). Germline V gives CDR1 SEHNR, CDR2 FQNEAQ (reference sequence). This CDR3 region has 12 residues. The CDR3 here is CATSDRSEGYTF. The CDR3 DNA reads TGTGCCACCAGCGACAGGAGTGAGGGCTACACCTTC.